This TCR beta chain was observed in a study of T cells in Graves' hyperthyroidism and ophthalmopathy (dated by TCRdb to between 2018 and 2020). About the full investigation: Peripheral blood samples were taken at initial diagnosis, before any treatment was given. According to the paper, TCR Vbeta CDR3 sequencing was carried out on roughly 130 peripheral blood samples, which came from 40 to 45 ophthalmopathy, approximately 78 hyperthyroidism and some 17 progressor patients. Prospective prediction of ophthalmopathy was tested in an independent validation cohort consisting of some 20 hyperthyroidism patients and 15 to 17 patients who later progressed to ophthalmopathy. Thyroid tissue and blood T-cell repertoires from about six Graves' hyperthyroidism patients were also compared in the study. Once sampling was done, hyperthyroidism patients were given methimazole at a starting dose of 30 mg daily, whereas ophthalmopathy patients were given high-dose intravenous methylprednisolone. For training and testing, the approximately 92 patients in the discovery cohort were randomly divided in a 7:3 ratio. A discovery cohort of roughly 96 patients, approximately 45 with Graves' ophthalmopathy and 55 to 65 with stable Graves' hyperthyroidism, was used to find distinguishing TCR V-J signatures. Study-wide findings and limitations: Blood samples also contained most of the expanded thyroid clonotypes (frequency above 0.001), which suggests that blood repertoires may reflect thyroid immune responses. Ophthalmopathy was separated from stable hyperthyroidism by a 13 V-J signature model, with around 90% sensitivity and approximately 81% specificity obtained in cross-validation and 80%/75% obtained in testing. During validation, the model predicted progression to ophthalmopathy a median of around six months ahead of onset, with almost 71% sensitivity and less than 85% specificity. No statistical method was used to fix the sample size in advance, and group allocation was not hidden from the investigators.

TCR beta CDR3 regions were amplified from RNA transcripts. For the first round of RT-PCR on the TCR CDR3, the HTBI primer set was used together with the Qiagen OneStep RT-PCR kit. The libraries were constructed in a second round of multiplex PCR and then size-selected and purified. Sequencing of the libraries was done on an Illumina HiSeq2000 using paired-end 100 bp reads. In the paper's pipeline: SOAPnuke was used to process the raw data, removing reads that contained adapters or uncalled bases, had a mean Phred below 15, or lacked an exact match to the constant primer or identifier. High-quality paired reads were merged using COPE v1.2.5, and each unique nucleotide sequence was defined as a clonotype. Clonotypes were aligned to IMGT TRBV, TRBD and TRBJ reference segments using MiTCR v1.1. Only V-J combinations with frequency above 0.0001, covering 99% to 99.2% of repertoires, were analysed. The TCS score was defined as the ratio of F50 (clonal expansion) to E x V (chaos), calculated using BLOSUM62-based TCRdist between CDR3 peptides within each V-J. Welch's t-statistics and random forest reduced around 520 V-J features to roughly 13, which were used in a naive Bayes classifier (R e1071). TCRdb trimmed public reads at Q25 via fastp, called clones via MiXCR and kept in-frame beta chains. Here each entry gathers all rows of one CDR3 protein and keeps the most common genes and DNA. TCRdb's processing, not the authors' own work, is the source of the V and J calls. The sample table holds 500,000 to 700,000 distinct CDR3 sequences, of which approximately 15% were seen once. The ten top clones hold roughly 18% of the sample.

This clonotype was seen at least ten times. Its antigen is currently not known. Base qualities are not provided; no much larger clone lies one nucleotide away. V is reduced by 4 bases and J by 5 bases, leaving a spacing of 7 bases between them. The germline V gene encodes CDR1 LGHDT and CDR2 YNNKEL (reference sequence). Counted from cysteine to phenylalanine, this CDR3 has 12 amino acids. Kept here is only the CDR3 DNA, which spans 36 bases and is read in frame from base 1. Stable Graves' hyperthyroidism was defined as the absence of progression to ophthalmopathy over 18 months of follow-up. Hyperthyroidism patients were aged 18 to 65 years and newly diagnosed, with disease duration of less than 2 months. Patients with uncontrolled infections, other autoimmune diseases, pregnancy or lactation were excluded. Diagnoses relied on clinical symptoms, serum thyroxine and TRAb, thyroid ultrasound and orbital computed tomography. Ficoll-Paque density gradient centrifugation was used to isolate PBMCs from about 10 ml of fresh peripheral blood. Total RNA was extracted with Trizol reagent, and quality was checked on an Agilent 2100 Bioanalyzer.

This chain joins TRBV3-1 to TRBJ2-3; a confident D gene designation cannot be given. The source material was blood. The clonotype was recovered from a woman aged 18-29 years with Graves' hyperthyroidism. The nucleotide sequence is TGTGCCAGCAGCCCGAATGGAGATACGCAGTATTTT. The encoded protein is CASSPNGDTQYF.